This T cell receptor (beta chain) was identified in a study of a mutant IDH1 vaccine in newly diagnosed glioma. The time point was: baseline, week 1 (first vaccination visit). Treatment specified: pre-vaccination baseline after standard-of-care therapy. The CDR3 runs 13 residues. CDR1 MGHDK and CDR2 SYGVNS come from the germline V gene. Trimming removed 4 bases at V and 7 bases at J, with 8 bases between. Produced via immunoSEQ multiplex PCR; TCRdb's table is partial and in-frame only. The table has approximately 100,000 clones, around 90% seen once. The sequence derives from a woman between 50 and 59 years old with glioma. The sample in question was PBMCs, obtained from a glioma patient treated with radiotherapy, temozolomide or both. V usage is TRBV25-1 and J usage is TRBJ1-6; tentative D call: TRBD1 (5 bases). CDR3 DNA sequence: TGTGCCAGCAGTGGACAGCCGAATTCACCCCTCCACTTT. Its protein is CASSGQPNSPLHF. The whole variable domain, filled in from reference TRBV25-1 and TRBJ1-6, reads EADIYQTPRYLVIGTGKKITLECSQTMGHDKMYWYQQDPGMELHLIHYSYGVNSTEKGDLSSESTVSRIRTEHFPLTLESARPSHTSQYLCASSGQPNSPLHFGNGTRLTVT.